Listed below are T cell receptor beta chains from one sample, sequenced in a study of CD8+ T cells in alopecia areata. The method was immunoSEQ multiplex PCR; TCRdb's version includes in-frame clones alone and lacks a portion of them. The sample holds roughly 200,000 clones, roughly 60% seen once. The starting material was CD4+ T cells sorted from blood, obtained at week 0. These receptors all stem from a human donor with alopecia areata. Both conserved end residues are trimmed from each CDR3. The order of the fields is V gene, clone size, J gene, CDR3 protein. The size field is filled for only some rows; it gives once, few, many or a size class.

V gene: TRBV19
clone size: many
J gene: TRBJ2-2
CDR3 protein: ASSTQGSGELF

V gene: TRBV20-1
clone size: -
J gene: TRBJ1-2
CDR3 protein: SASEGRGT

V gene: TRBV11-2
clone size: -
J gene: TRBJ1-2
CDR3 protein: ASSLDRQGYGYT

V gene: TRBV5-1
clone size: -
J gene: TRBJ2-7
CDR3 protein: ASSLEGNGLYEQY

V gene: TRBV30
clone size: -
J gene: TRBJ2-7
CDR3 protein: AWSVNTAYEQY

V gene: TRBV29-1
clone size: -
J gene: TRBJ1-2
CDR3 protein: SVEEGRDTANYGYT

V gene: TRBV29-1
clone size: -
J gene: TRBJ1-1
CDR3 protein: SVRDSLNTEAF

V gene: TRBV5-6
clone size: -
J gene: TRBJ2-1
CDR3 protein: ASSLEQGIVGEQF

V gene: TRBV5-1
clone size: -
J gene: TRBJ2-7
CDR3 protein: ASSLTSGVSYEQY

V gene: TRBV29-1
clone size: few
J gene: TRBJ2-7
CDR3 protein: SVERPGQGSRNEQY

V gene: TRBV30
clone size: -
J gene: TRBJ2-7
CDR3 protein: AFNDRGRLYEQY

V gene: TRBV19
clone size: -
J gene: TRBJ2-7
CDR3 protein: ASSKQGISYEQY

V gene: TRBV30
clone size: -
J gene: TRBJ2-2
CDR3 protein: AWSPATGELF

V gene: TRBV7-9
clone size: -
J gene: TRBJ2-6
CDR3 protein: ASARRSGANVLT

V gene: TRBV7-2
clone size: -
J gene: TRBJ2-7
CDR3 protein: ASSLFYEQY

V gene: TRBV29-1
clone size: few
J gene: TRBJ1-2
CDR3 protein: SVDWEDTPGGYT

V gene: TRBV29-1
clone size: few
J gene: TRBJ2-7
CDR3 protein: SVEGPRAYEQY

V gene: TRBV29-1
clone size: few
J gene: TRBJ2-4
CDR3 protein: SVLLPGPSLNIQY

V gene: TRBV30
clone size: -
J gene: TRBJ1-2
CDR3 protein: AWSRHIPGGGNYGYT

V gene: TRBV4-3
clone size: -
J gene: TRBJ2-3
CDR3 protein: ASSQDRLPTDTQY

V gene: TRBV4-2
clone size: once
J gene: TRBJ2-3
CDR3 protein: ASSPAGESTDTQY

V gene: TRBV29-1
clone size: once
J gene: TRBJ2-3
CDR3 protein: SVENSRGPTQTTQY

V gene: TRBV4-3
clone size: -
J gene: TRBJ2-1
CDR3 protein: ASSQSAASSYNEQF

V gene: TRBV14
clone size: -
J gene: TRBJ2-5
CDR3 protein: ASSQVAPLGTQY

V gene: TRBV29-1
clone size: -
J gene: TRBJ2-3
CDR3 protein: SVDLLLDTQY

V gene: TRBV12-5
clone size: -
J gene: TRBJ1-6
CDR3 protein: ASALSPLLGRSYNSPLH

V gene: TRBV7-2
clone size: -
J gene: TRBJ2-3
CDR3 protein: ASQLEGTQY

V gene: TRBV15
clone size: few
J gene: TRBJ1-5
CDR3 protein: ATSITLTEMGQPQH

V gene: TRBV4-1
clone size: -
J gene: TRBJ2-1
CDR3 protein: ASSQEGRSSYNEQF